This TCR beta chain originates from a study of T cells in localized non-small cell lung cancer. Study conclusions and caveats: Longer survival (overall) was linked to higher T cell density in blood. Tumor showed lower T cell clonality than uninvolved adjacent lung, where it was highest. Median around 62 top-100 tumor clones were shared with paired adjacent lung. Only one tumor region was sequenced, so heterogeneity remains possible.

Points on this clone: The antigen remains unidentified.

Libraries were prepared by immunoSEQ multiplex PCR; TCRdb keeps only in-frame clonotypes and omits some of them. This table holds roughly 38,000 clones, over 70% found once. The receptor's source is a male donor older than 55 with stage III squamous cell lung carcinoma. Sequencing used peripheral blood, obtained before any cancer treatment.

In DNA, the CDR3 is TGTGCCAGCAGTGGACTTGGGGACAGGGGCTACAATGAGCAGTTCTTC. This codes for CASSGLGDRGYNEQFF. The rearrangement joins TRBV25-1 to TRBJ2-1; 10 bases match TRBD1. Trimming cost V 4 bases and J 3 bases; bases outside gene matches: 6. The CDR3 has 16 amino acids. Germline CDR1 is MGHDK and CDR2 is SYGVNS. Filled out from reference TRBV25-1 and TRBJ2-1, the complete variable domain reads EADIYQTPRYLVIGTGKKITLECSQTMGHDKMYWYQQDPGMELHLIHYSYGVNSTEKGDLSSESTVSRIRTEHFPLTLESARPSHTSQYLCASSGLGDRGYNEQFFGPGTRLTVL.